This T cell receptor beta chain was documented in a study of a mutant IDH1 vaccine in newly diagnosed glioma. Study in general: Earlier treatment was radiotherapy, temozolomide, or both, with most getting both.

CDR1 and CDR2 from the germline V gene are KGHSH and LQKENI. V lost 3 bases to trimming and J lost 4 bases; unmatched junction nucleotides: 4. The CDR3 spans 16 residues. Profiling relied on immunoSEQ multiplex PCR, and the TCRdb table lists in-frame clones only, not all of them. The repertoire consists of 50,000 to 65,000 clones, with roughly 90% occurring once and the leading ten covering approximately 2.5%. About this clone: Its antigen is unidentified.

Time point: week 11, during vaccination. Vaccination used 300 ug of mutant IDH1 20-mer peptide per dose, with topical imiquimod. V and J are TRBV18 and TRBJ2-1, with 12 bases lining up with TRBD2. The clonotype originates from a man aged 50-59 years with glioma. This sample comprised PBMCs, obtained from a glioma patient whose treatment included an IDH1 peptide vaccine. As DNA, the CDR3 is TGTGCCAGCTCACCCCCTAGCGGGGGGGGGTACAATGAGCAGTTCTTC. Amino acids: CASSPPSGGGYNEQFF.